This TCR beta chain was recovered during a study of shared clonotypes between healthy human individuals (dated by TCRdb to 2020 to 2022). Looking at the study overall: The cohort comprised a couple of women and a few men aged 18 to 49 years. To estimate repertoire size and how much clonotype sharing occurs between individuals, the study deeply sequenced the blood TCR repertoires of five or six healthy adults. Different laboratories and diverse techniques were used to prepare libraries and sequence TCR repertoires, to increase sequencing depth and limit assay-specific biases. Leukapheresis yielded between about 0.9 and 10 billion PBMCs per donor. For each donor, three plates each were used for CD4 naive and CD4 memory, two plates were used for CD8 naive, and one plate was used for CD8 memory. What the authors observed across the whole study: Even with the large sequencing depth, rarefaction of the sorted-subset datasets indicated that sequencing was incomplete. Naive subsets generally had larger estimated clonotype richness than memory subsets did. Roughly 5.2% of naive CD4, 3% to 4% of naive CD8, roughly 2.4% of memory CD4, and about 0.4% of memory CD8 clonotypes were shared across a few donors. Clonotypes shared by all four sorted-subset donors showed higher generation probabilities than non-shared clonotypes. Pairwise subsampling indicated that sequencing depth was expected to affect the degree of clonotype sharing among donors. Only blood was sampled, and tissue TCR repertoires likely differ from those in blood. Because the study included a small number of donors, the genetic and exposure-history diversity represented was limited.

About this clone: Its antigen is still unknown. Base qualities are not at hand, and no much larger clone is one base apart. This sample also contains other DNA sequences that code for the same CDR3.

Healthy HIV-negative adults with no recently reported acute infections or vaccinations were included as donors. All donors were Caucasian adults living in Nashville, Tennessee, USA. CD4+ T cells were enriched by magnetic negative selection; naive cells were then positively selected on CD45RA, and the negative fraction formed the memory subset. After blood collection by leukapheresis, PBMCs were isolated using Ficoll-Histopaque density gradient centrifugation and then cryopreserved in the vapor phase of liquid nitrogen. Analytical flow cytometry was used to check the purity and quantity of each magnetically sorted T cell population. Each sorted fraction had its genomic DNA isolated and then quantified by UV absorbance on a Nanodrop 2000c. Using the deep immunoSEQ assay, multiplex PCR amplified TCR CDR3 regions from genomic DNA. Extracted genomic DNA from each cell subset was spread evenly across all wells of several immunoSEQ 96-well plates, with each plate serving as a replicate. For sorted subsets, each replicate PCR was loaded with roughly 190 ng genomic DNA, equivalent to some 31,000 T cell genomes. Purified libraries were measured with a Qubit 3.0 fluorometer, size-checked on a Bioanalyzer 2100, and measured again with the KAPA Library Quantification kit. Every immunoSEQ 96-well plate was sequenced on a separate single-read 150-cycle Illumina NextSeq 550 flow cell. The original pipeline was this. The immunoSEQ output contained only junctional sequences without quality scores, so filtering could not match that applied to full-length reads. To assign V/J genes and CDR3, sequences were annotated against IMGT germline references using PyIR, a Python wrapper for IgBLAST v1.9. Reads were filtered out if the reads had weak V/J assignments (E-value above 1e-6), no CDR3, stop codons, out-of-frame junctions, or ambiguous translated residues. V3J clonotypes were defined by identical inferred V gene, J gene, and CDR3 amino acid sequence. To compute the percentage overlap between repertoires, the number of shared unique clonotypes was divided by the size of the smaller repertoire. RTK rarefaction, the Chao1 estimator, and Recon v2.1 estimates of unobserved clonotypes were used to assess repertoire richness. OLGA was used to compute generation probabilities for all TCRbeta clonotypes that the gDNA method yielded from a handful of donors. TCRdb provides this immuneACCESS table in a form limited to in-frame rearrangements. Some clones are lacking; in checked studies, under half of them reflect an unresolved V gene, and why the rest are absent is not known. That table supplies the V and J calls and clone size; D and trimming were determined from the DNA. The sample table contains about 2.4 million clones; only one count was recorded for about 92% of them. The leading ten clones occupy around 0.15% of the sample.

The CDR3 covers 14 residues, taking in both the cysteine and the phenylalanine. The kept DNA is CDR3 alone, 42 bases in frame from the first base. Per the germline V gene, SGHRS is the CDR1 and YFSETQ is the CDR2. Germline trimming amounts to 4 bases on V and 4 bases on J, with 5 as the count of junction bases outside the gene matches. The source of this sequence is a man aged 18 to 30 in good health. The rearrangement combines TRBV5-1 with TRBJ2-1; 7 of the junction bases match TRBD2. Sequenced sample: naive CD4+ T cells sorted from blood. The label giving this sample's cell subset or site can be read as: CD45RA+ positively selected. The CDR3 sequence is CASSPGLVYNEQFF. The DNA sequence is given as TGCGCCAGCAGCCCCGGACTAGTTTACAATGAGCAGTTCTTC.